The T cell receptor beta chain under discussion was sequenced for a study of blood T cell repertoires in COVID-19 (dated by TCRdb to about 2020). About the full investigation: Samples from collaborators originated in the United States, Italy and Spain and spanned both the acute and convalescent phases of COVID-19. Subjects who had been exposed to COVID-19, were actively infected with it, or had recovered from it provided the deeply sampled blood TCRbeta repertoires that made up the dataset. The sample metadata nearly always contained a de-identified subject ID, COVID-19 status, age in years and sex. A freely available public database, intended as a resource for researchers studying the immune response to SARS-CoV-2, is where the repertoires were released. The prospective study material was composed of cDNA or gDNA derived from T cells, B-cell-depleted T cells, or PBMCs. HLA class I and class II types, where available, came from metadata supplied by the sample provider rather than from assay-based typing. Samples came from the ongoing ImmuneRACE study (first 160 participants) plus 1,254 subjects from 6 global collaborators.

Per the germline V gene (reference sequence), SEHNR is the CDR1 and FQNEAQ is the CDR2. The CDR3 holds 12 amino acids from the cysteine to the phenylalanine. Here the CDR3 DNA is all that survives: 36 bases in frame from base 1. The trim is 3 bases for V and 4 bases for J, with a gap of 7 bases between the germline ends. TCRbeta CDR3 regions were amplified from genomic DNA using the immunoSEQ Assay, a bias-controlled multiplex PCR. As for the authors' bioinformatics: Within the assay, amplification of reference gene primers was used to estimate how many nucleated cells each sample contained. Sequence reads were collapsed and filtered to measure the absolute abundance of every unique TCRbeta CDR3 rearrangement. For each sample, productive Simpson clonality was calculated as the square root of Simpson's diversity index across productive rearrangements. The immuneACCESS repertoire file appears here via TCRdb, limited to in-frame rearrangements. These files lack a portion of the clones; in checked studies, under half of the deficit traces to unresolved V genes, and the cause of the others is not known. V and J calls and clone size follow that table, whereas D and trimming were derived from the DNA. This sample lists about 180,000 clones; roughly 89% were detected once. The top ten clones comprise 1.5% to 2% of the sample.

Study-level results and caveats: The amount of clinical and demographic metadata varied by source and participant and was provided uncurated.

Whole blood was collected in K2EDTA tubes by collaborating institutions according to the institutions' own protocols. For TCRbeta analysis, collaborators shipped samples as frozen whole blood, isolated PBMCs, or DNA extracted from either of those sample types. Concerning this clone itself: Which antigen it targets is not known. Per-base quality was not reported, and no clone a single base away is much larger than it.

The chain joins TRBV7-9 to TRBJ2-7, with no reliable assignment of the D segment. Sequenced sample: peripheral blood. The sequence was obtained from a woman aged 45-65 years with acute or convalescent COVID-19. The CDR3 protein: CASSFLEYEQYF. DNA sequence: TGTGCCAGCAGCTTCCTTGAGTACGAGCAGTACTTC.